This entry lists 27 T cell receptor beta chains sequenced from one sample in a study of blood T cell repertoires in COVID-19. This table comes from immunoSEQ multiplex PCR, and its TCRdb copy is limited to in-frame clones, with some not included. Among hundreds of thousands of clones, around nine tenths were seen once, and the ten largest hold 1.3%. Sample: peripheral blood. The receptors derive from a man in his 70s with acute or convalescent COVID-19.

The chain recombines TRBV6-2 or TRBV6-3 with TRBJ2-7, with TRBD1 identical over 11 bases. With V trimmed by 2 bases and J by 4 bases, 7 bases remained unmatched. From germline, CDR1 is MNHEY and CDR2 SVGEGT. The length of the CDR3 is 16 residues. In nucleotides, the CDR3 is TGTGCCAGCAGTTACCATTCCGGGACAGGGGGGTACGAGCAGTACTTC. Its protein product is CASSYHSGTGGYEQYF.

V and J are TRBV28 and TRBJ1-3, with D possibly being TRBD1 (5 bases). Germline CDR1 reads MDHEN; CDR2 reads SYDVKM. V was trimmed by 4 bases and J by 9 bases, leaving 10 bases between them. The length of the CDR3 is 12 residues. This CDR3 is CASSSPTVTIYF. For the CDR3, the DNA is TGTGCCAGCAGTTCGCCGACAGTCACCATATATTTT. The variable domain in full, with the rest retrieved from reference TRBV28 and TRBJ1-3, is DVKVTQSSRYLVKRTGEKVFLECVQDMDHENMFWYRQDPGLGLRLIYFSYDVKMKEKGDIPEGYSVSREKKERFSLILESASTNQTSMYLCASSSPTVTIYFGEGSWLTVV.

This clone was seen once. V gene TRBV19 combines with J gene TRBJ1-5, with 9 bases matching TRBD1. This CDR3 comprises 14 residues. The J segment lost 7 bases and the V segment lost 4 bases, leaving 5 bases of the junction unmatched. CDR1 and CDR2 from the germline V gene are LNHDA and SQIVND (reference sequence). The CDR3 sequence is CASSTNRGHQPQHF. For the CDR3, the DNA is TGTGCCAGTAGTACAAACAGGGGGCACCAGCCCCAGCATTTT.

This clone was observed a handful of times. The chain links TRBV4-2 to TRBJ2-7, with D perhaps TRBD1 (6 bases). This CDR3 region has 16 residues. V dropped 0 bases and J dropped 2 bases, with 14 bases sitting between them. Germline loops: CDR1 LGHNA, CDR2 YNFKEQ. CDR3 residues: CASSQDPQGRTYEQYF. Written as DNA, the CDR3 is TGTGCCAGCAGCCAAGATCCCCAGGGGAGAACCTACGAGCAGTACTTC.

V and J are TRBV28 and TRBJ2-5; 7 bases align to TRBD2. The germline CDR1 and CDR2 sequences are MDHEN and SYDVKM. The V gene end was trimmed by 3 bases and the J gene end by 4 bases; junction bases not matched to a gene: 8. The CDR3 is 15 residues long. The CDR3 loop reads CASSLVAGAGETQYF. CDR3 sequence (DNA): TGTGCCAGCAGTTTGGTTGCGGGAGCGGGAGAGACCCAGTACTTC.

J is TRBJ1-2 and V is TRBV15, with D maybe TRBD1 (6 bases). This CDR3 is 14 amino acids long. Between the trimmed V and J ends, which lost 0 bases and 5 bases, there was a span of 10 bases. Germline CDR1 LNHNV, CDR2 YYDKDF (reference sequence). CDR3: CATSRDRQDYGYTF. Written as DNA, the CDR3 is TGTGCCACCAGCAGAGATAGACAGGATTATGGCTACACCTTC. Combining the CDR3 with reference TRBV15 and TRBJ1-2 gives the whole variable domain DAMVIQNPRYQVTQFGKPVTLSCSQTLNHNVMYWYQQKSSQAPKLLFHYYDKDFNNEADTPDNFQSRRPNTSFCFLDIRSPGLGDTAMYLCATSRDRQDYGYTFGSGTRLTVV.

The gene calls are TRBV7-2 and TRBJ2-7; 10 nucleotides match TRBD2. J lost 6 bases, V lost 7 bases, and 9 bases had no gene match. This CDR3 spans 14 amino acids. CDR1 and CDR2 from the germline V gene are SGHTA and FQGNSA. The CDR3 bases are TGTGCCAGCAAGCCCTCCGGGACTAGCGCCGAGCAGTACTTC. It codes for CASKPSGTSAEQYF.

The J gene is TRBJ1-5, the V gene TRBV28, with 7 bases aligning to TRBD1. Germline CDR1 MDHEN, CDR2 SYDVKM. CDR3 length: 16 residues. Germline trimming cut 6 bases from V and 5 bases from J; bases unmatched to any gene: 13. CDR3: CASSPSRQGPYQPQHF. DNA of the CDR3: TGTGCCAGCAGCCCTTCAAGACAGGGTCCCTATCAGCCCCAGCATTTT.

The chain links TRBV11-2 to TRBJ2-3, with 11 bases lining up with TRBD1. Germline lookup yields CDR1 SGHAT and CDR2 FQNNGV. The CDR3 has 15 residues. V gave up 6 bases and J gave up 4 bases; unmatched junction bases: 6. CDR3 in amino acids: CASRDRGRIADTQYF. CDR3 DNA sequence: TGTGCCAGCAGGGACAGGGGGCGAATCGCAGATACGCAGTATTTT.

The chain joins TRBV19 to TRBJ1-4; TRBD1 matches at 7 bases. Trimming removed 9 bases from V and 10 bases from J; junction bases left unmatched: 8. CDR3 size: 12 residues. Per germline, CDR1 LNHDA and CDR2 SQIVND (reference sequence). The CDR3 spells CASSNRGGKLFF. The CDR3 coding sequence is TGTGCCAGCTCCAACAGGGGCGGAAAACTGTTTTTT.

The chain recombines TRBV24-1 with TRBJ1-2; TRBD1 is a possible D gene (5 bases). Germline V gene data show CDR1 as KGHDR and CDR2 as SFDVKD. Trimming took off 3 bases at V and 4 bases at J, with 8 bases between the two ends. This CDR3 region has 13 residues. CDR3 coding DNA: TGTGCCACCAGTGATGGGGGAGGCTATGGCTACACCTTC. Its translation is CATSDGGGYGYTF.

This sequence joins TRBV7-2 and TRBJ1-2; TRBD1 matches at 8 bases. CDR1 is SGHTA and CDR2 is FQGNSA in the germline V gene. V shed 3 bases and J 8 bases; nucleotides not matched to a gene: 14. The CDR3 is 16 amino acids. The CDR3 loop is CASSLDRDRTSKGYTF. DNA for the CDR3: TGTGCCAGCAGCTTGGATAGGGACAGGACCTCTAAAGGCTACACCTTC.

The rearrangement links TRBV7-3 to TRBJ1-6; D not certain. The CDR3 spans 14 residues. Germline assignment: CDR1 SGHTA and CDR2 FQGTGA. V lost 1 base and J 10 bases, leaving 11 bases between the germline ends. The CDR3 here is CASSLNSGNSPLHF. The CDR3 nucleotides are TGTGCCAGCAGCTTAAACAGTGGCAACTCACCCCTCCACTTT.

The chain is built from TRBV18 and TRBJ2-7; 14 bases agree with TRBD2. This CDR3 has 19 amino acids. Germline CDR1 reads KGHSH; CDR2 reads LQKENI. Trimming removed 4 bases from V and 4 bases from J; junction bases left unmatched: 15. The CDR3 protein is CASSRTGLAGVGFDYEQYF. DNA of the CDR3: TGTGCCAGCTCACGAACGGGACTAGCGGGAGTCGGCTTTGATTACGAGCAGTACTTC.

The CDR3 protein is CASSLGSGTGGQPQHF. The DNA for the CDR3 is TGTGCCAGCAGCTTAGGATCGGGGACAGGGGGGCAGCCCCAGCATTTT. This chain uses TRBV7-9 with TRBJ1-5; 11 positions match TRBD1. The length of the CDR3 is 16 residues. Germline CDR1 and CDR2: SEHNR and FQNEAQ (reference sequence). Trimming took 1 base from V and 7 from J; bases not matched to a gene: 6.

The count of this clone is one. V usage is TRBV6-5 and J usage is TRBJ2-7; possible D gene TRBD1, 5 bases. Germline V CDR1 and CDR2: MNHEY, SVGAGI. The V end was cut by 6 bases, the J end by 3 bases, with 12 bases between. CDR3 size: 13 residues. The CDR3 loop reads CASRAGPNYEQYF. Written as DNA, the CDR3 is TGTGCCAGCAGGGCAGGGCCTAACTACGAGCAGTACTTC.

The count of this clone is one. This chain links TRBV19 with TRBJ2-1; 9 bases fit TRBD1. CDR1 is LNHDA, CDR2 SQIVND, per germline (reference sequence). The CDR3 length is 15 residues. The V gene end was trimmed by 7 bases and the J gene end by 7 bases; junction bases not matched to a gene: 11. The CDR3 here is CASTRRGQGLNEQFF. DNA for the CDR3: TGTGCCAGTACCAGACGGGGACAGGGTTTGAATGAGCAGTTCTTC.

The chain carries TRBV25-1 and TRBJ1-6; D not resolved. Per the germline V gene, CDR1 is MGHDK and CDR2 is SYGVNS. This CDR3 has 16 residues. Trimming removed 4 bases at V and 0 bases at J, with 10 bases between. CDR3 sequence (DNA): TGTGCCAGCAGTGGGTACTCGAGCTCCTATAATTCACCCCTCCACTTT. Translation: CASSGYSSSYNSPLHF.

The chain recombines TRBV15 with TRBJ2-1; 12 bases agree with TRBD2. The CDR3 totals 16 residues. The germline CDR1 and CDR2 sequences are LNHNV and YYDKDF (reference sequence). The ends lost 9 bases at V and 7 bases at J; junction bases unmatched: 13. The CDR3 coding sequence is TGTGCCACTAAACCCGCCGGACTAGCGGGGATGAATGAGCAGTTCTTC. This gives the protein CATKPAGLAGMNEQFF.

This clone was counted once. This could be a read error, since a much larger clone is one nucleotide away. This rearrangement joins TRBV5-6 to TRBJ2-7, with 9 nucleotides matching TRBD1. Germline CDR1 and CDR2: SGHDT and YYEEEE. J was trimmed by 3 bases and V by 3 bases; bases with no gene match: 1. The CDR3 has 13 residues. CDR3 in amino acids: CASSWGQGYEQYF. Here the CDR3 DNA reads TGTGCCAGCAGCTGGGGACAGGGCTACGAGCAGTACTTC.

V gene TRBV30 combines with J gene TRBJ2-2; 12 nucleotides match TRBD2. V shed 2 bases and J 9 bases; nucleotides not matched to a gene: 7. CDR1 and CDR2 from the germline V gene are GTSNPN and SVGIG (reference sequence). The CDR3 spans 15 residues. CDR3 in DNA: TGTGCCTGGAGTCCCGGACTAGCGGGAAGCAGGGAGCTGTTTTTT. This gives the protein CAWSPGLAGSRELFF.

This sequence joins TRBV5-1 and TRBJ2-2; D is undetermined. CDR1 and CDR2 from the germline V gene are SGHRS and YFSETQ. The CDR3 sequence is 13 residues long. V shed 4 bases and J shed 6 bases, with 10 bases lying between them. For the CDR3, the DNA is TGCGCCAGCAGCCTGTCCCACTCCGGGGAGCTGTTTTTT. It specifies CASSLSHSGELFF. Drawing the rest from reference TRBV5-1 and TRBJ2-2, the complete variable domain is KAGVTQTPRYLIKTRGQQVTLSCSPISGHRSVSWYQQTPGQGLQFLFEYFSETQRNKGNFPGRFSGRQFSNSRSEMNVSTLELGDSALYLCASSLSHSGELFFGEGSRLTVL.

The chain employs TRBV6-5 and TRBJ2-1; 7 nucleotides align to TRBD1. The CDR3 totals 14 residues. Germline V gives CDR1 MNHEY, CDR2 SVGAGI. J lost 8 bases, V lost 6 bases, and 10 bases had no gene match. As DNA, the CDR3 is TGTGCCAGCAGCCAACAGGGGCGCGTCGATGAGCAGTTCTTC. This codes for CASSQQGRVDEQFF.

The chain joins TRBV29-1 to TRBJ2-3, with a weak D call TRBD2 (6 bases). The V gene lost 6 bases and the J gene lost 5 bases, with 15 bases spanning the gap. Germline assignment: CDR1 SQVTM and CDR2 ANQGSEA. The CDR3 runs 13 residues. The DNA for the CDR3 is TGCAGCGTCTTACCCGCCGGGGGAGATACGCAGTATTTT. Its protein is CSVLPAGGDTQYF.

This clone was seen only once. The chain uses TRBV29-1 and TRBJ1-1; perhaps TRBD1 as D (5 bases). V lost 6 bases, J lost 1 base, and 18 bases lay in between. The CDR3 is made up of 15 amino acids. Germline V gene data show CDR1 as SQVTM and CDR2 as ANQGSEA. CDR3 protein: CSVGTGGGWNTEAFF. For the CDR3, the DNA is TGCAGCGTGGGGACCGGGGGAGGATGGAACACTGAAGCTTTCTTT.

The CDR3 sequence: CASSFEGSNQPQHF. The CDR3 nucleotides are TGTGCCAGCAGCTTTGAGGGAAGCAATCAGCCCCAGCATTTT. The chain recombines TRBV5-4 with TRBJ1-5; no clear D gene. The CDR3 runs to 14 residues. Germline assignment: CDR1 SGHNT and CDR2 YYREEE (reference sequence). V was trimmed by 2 bases and J by 1 base, leaving 7 bases between them.

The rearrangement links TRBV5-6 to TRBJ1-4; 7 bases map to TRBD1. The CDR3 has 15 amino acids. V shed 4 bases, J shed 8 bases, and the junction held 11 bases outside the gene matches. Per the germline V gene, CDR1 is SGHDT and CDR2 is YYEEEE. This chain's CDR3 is CASSLSDREGEKLFF. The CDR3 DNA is TGTGCCAGCAGCCTCTCAGACAGGGAAGGAGAAAAACTGTTTTTT.